Listed below are T cell receptor beta chains from one sample, sequenced in a study of cytomegalovirus exposure and HLA in healthy donors. Only in-frame clones appear in the TCRdb table, and some are missing; sequencing was by immunoSEQ multiplex PCR. The sample carries about 110,000 clones, approximately 86% recorded once. The sample taken for sequencing was PBMCs. These receptors were taken from a man aged 35-49 years in good health and CMV-seronegative. CDR3s include the opening cysteine and the closing phenylalanine or tryptophan.

j_gene: TRBJ1-5
v_gene: TRBV5-8
CDR3aa: CASSLMGQASNQPQHF

j_gene: TRBJ1-2
v_gene: TRBV7-2
CDR3aa: CASHTRGNYGYTF

j_gene: TRBJ2-1
v_gene: TRBV13
CDR3aa: CASSPEGAYNEQFF

j_gene: TRBJ2-5
v_gene: TRBV6-1
CDR3aa: CASSVEETQYF

j_gene: TRBJ2-7
v_gene: TRBV6-5
CDR3aa: CASSYPSGEQYF

j_gene: TRBJ1-5
v_gene: TRBV5-6
CDR3aa: CASSQGLGSQPQHF

j_gene: TRBJ1-3
v_gene: TRBV28
CDR3aa: CASSLGDRPGNTIYF

j_gene: TRBJ2-7
v_gene: TRBV7-6
CDR3aa: CASSLGDTGYEQYF

j_gene: TRBJ1-2
v_gene: TRBV20-1
CDR3aa: CSAFAGGGYTF

j_gene: TRBJ2-5
v_gene: TRBV2
CDR3aa: CASSTPQGAHQETQYF

j_gene: TRBJ1-1
v_gene: TRBV5-1
CDR3aa: CASSLAGWGDTEAFF

j_gene: TRBJ1-1
v_gene: TRBV13
CDR3aa: CASSLWGVVTEAFF

j_gene: TRBJ1-5
v_gene: TRBV28
CDR3aa: CASRRSGQGDNQPQHF

j_gene: TRBJ1-4
v_gene: TRBV6-1
CDR3aa: CASDSGYNEKLFF

j_gene: TRBJ2-1
v_gene: TRBV28
CDR3aa: CASSFDDFIVSTEQFF

j_gene: TRBJ1-2
v_gene: TRBV5-1
CDR3aa: CASSLGTSVNHNGYTF

j_gene: TRBJ1-1
v_gene: TRBV7-9
CDR3aa: CASSLAGSEAFF

j_gene: TRBJ2-2
v_gene: TRBV2
CDR3aa: CASSPTVGGELFF

j_gene: TRBJ1-6
v_gene: TRBV30
CDR3aa: CAWSVNRGGGALHF

j_gene: TRBJ2-6
v_gene: TRBV2
CDR3aa: CASSVPGSGANVLTF

j_gene: TRBJ1-4
v_gene: TRBV4-1
CDR3aa: CASSHVRPWRTNEKLFF

j_gene: TRBJ1-1
v_gene: TRBV5-4
CDR3aa: CASSFLDRPTEAFF

j_gene: TRBJ2-1
v_gene: TRBV6-5
CDR3aa: CASSYSRGRNEQFF

j_gene: TRBJ2-3
v_gene: TRBV29-1
CDR3aa: CSVRRASFTDTQYF

j_gene: TRBJ2-7
v_gene: TRBV28
CDR3aa: CASSSASGDYEQYF

j_gene: TRBJ2-1
v_gene: TRBV29-1
CDR3aa: CSVAGTGGSDEQFF

j_gene: TRBJ1-6
v_gene: TRBV2
CDR3aa: CASSAIQGRGSPLHF

j_gene: TRBJ1-1
v_gene: TRBV6-1
CDR3aa: CASSAQQGGTEAFF